This T cell receptor (beta chain) was recorded in a study of shared clonotypes between healthy human individuals. Study outcomes and limitations: In having few donors, the study represented limited genetic and exposure-history diversity. All-four-donor shared clonotypes had higher generation probabilities than non-shared clonotypes did.

As concerns this clone: Its antigen is undetermined.

Germline lookup yields CDR1 MNHEY and CDR2 SVGAGI. CDR3 length: 13 residues. Trimming removed 7 bases from V and 5 bases from J, with 14 bases in between. The authors distributed each subset's genomic DNA evenly over several immunoSEQ plates. In the original analysis: Filtering differed for immunoSEQ, which gave only junction sequences without quality scores. Only in-frame clones appear in the TCRdb table, and some are missing; sequencing was by immunoSEQ multiplex PCR. The DNA was the basis for D and trimming; V, J and clone size are from that table. The sample carries approximately 2,300,000 clones, about 90% recorded once.

The receptor comes from a man between 18 and 35 years old in good health. Some clones in this sample may be carry-over from other donors' samples. Material for sequencing was naive CD4+ T cells from PBMCs. The subset: CD45RA+ positively selected. V usage is TRBV6-5 and J usage is TRBJ1-1; TRBD1 might be the D (6 bases). The CDR3 DNA follows: TGTGCCAGCAAGGGGGTTCGATGGACTGAAGCTTTCTTT. The encoded protein is CASKGVRWTEAFF.